This T cell receptor beta chain was captured by sequencing in a study of early T cells in non-severe SARS-CoV-2 infection. The wider study: Alpha and beta chains were unpaired, from unsorted whole-blood bulk RNA.

Study-wide points: Private and CD4 specificities were missed by VDJdb matching, skewed to anti-spike CD8.

In the library, individual cDNA molecules carried attached unique molecular identifiers. Each CDR3 protein is one row after TCRdb ran MiXCR on the 5' RACE reads. Among approximately 81,000 distinct CDR3 sequences listed, over 10% were seen once. In regard to this clonotype: The antigen is not known.

CDR1 is SGHTA, CDR2 FQGTGA, per germline. V lost 5 bases and J 0 bases, leaving 14 bases between the germline ends. This CDR3 is 16 amino acids long. This receptor was taken from an adult who was a healthcare worker with PCR-confirmed SARS-CoV-2 infection or an uninfected control (not recorded which). The chain is built from TRBV7-3 and TRBJ2-1; D remains unclear. Sample: whole blood. Written as DNA, the CDR3 is TGTGCCAGCAGCCCGACCCGACCCAGCTCCTACAATGAGCAGTTCTTC. It encodes CASSPTRPSSYNEQFF.